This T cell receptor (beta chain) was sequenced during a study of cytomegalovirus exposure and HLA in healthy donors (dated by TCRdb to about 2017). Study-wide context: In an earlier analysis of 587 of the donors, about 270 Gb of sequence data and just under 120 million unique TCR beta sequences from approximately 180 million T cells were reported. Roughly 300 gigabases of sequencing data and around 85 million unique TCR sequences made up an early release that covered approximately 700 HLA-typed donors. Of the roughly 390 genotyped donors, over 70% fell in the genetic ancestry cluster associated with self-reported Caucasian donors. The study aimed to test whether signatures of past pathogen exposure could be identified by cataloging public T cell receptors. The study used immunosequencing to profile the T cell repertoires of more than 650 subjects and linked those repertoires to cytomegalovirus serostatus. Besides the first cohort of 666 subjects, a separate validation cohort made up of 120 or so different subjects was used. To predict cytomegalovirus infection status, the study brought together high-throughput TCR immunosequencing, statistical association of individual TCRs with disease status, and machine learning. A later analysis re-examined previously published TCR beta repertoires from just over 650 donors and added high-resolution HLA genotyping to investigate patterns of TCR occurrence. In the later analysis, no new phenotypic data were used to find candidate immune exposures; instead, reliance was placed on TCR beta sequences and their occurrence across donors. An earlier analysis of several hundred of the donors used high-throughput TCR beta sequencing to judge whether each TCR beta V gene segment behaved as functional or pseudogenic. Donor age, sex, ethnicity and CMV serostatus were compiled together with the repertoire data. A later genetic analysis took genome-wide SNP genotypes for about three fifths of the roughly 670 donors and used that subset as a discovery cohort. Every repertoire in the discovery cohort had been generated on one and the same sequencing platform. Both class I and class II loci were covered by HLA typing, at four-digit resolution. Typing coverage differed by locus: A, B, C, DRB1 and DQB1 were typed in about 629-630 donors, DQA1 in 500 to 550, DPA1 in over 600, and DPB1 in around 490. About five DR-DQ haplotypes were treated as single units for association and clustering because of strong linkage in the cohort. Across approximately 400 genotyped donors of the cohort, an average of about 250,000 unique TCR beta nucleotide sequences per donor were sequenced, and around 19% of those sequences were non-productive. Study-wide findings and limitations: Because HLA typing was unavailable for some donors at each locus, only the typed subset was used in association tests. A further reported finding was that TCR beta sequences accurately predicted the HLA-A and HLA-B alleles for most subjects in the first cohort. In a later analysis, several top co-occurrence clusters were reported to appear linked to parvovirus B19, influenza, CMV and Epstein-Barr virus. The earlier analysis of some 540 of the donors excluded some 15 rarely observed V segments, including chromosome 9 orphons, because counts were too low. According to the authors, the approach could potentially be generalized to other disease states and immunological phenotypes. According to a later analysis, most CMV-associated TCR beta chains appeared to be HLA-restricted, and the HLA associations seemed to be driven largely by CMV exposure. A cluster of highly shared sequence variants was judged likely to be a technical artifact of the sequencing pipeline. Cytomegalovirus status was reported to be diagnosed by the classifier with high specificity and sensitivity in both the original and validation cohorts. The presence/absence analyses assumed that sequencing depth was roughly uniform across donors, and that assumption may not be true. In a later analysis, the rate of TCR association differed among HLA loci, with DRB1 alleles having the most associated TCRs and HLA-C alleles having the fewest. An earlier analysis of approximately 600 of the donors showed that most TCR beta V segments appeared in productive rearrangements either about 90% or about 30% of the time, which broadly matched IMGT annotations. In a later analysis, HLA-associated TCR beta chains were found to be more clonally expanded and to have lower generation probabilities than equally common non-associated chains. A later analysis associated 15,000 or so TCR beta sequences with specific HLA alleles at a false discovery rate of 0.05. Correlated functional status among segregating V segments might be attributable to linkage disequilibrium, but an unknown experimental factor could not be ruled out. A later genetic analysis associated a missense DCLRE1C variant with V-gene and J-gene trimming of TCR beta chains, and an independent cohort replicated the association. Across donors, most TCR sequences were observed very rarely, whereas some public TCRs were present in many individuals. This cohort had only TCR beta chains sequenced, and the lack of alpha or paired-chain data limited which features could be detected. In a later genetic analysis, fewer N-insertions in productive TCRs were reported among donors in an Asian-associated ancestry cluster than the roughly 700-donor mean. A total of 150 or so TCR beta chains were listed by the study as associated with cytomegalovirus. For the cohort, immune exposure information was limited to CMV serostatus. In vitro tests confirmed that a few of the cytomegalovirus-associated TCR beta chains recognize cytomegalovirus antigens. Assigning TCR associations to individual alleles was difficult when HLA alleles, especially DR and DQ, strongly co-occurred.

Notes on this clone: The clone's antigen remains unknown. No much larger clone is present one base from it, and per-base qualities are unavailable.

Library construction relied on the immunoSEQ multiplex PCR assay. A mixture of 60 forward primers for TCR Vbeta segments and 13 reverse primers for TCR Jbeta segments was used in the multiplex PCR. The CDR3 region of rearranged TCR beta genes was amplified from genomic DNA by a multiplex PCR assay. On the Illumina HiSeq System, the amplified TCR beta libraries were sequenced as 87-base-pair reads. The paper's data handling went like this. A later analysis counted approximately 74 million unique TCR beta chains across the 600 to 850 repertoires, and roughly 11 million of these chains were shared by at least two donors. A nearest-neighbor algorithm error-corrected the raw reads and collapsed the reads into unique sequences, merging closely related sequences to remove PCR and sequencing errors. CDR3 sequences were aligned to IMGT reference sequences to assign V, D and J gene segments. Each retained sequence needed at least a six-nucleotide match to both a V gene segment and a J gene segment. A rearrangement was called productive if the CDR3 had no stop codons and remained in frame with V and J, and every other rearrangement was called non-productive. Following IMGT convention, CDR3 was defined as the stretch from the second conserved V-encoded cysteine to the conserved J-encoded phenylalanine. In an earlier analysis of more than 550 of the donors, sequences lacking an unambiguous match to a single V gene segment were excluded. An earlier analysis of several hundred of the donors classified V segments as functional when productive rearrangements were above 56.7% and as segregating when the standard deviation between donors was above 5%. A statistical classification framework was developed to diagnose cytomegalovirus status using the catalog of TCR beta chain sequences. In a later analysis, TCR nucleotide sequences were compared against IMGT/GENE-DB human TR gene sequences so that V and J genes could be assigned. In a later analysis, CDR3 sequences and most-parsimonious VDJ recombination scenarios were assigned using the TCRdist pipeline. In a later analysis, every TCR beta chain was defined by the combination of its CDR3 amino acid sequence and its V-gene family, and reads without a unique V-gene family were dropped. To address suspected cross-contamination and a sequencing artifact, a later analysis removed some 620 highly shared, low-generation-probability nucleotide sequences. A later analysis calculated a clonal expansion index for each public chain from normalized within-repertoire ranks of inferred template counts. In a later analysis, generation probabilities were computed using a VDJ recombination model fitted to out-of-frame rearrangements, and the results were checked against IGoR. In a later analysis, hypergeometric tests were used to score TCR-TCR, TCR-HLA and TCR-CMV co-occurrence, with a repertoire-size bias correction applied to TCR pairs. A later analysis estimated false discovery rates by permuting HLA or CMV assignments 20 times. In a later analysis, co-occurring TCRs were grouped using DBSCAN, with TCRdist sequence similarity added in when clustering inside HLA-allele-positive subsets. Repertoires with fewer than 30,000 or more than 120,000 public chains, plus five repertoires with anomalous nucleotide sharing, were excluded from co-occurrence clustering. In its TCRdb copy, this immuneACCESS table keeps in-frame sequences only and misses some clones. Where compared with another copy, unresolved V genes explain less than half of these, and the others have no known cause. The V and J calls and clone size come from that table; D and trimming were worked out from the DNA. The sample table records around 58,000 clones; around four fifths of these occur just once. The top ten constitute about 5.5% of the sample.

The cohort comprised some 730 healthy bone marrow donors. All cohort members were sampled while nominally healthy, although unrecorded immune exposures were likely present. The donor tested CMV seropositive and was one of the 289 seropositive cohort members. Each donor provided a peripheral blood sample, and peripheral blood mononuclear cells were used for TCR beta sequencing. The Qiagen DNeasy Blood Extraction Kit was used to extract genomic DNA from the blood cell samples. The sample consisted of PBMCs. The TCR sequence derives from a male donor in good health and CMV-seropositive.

Here the CDR3 is given as CASSSPAWGGGDEQYF. The bases read TGTGCCAGCAGTTCACCTGCGTGGGGGGGCGGAGACGAGCAGTACTTC. The chain was built from TRBV7-8 and TRBJ2-7, and TRBD2 may be the D gene, going by 7 matching bases. The germline V gene sets CDR1 to SGHVS and CDR2 to FQNEAQ. The CDR3 starts with the cysteine, ends with the phenylalanine, and has 16 residues. The DNA shown is the 48-base CDR3, in frame from base 1. At the junction V is shortened by 6 bases and J by 5 bases, with 23 bases in between.